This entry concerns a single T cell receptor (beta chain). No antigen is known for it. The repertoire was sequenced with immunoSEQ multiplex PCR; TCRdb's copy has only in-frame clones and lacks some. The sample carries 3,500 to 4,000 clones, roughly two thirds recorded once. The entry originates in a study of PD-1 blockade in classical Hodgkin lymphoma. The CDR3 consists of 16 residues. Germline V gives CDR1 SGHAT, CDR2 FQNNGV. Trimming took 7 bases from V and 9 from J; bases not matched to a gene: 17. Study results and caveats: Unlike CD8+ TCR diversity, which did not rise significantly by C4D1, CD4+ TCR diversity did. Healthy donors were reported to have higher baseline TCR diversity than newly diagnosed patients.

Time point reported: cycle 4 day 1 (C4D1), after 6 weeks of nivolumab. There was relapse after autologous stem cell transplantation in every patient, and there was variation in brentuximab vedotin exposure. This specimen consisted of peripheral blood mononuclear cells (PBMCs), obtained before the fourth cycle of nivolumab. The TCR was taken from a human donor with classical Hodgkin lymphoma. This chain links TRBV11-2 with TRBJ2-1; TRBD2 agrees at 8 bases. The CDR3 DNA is TGTGCCAGCACCCGATTAAGCGGGGGCCTTAATGGTGAGCAGTTCTTC. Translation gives CASTRLSGGLNGEQFF.